This T cell receptor (beta chain) was observed in a study of cytomegalovirus exposure and HLA in healthy donors. Study overall: Drawn from HLA-typed donors, tens of millions of unique TCRs were held in an early data release. Study-wide results and limits: Donors belonging to an Asian-associated ancestry cluster reportedly showed fewer N-insertions in productive TCRs than the roughly 670-donor mean, according to what a later analysis found.

Trimming took 5 bases from V and 4 from J; bases not matched to a gene: 0. The CDR3 extends over 11 amino acids. CDR1 is GTSNPN, CDR2 SVGIG, per germline (reference sequence). PCR used 60 Vbeta primers and 13 Jbeta primers. Sequencing was performed with immunoSEQ multiplex PCR; in TCRdb, only in-frame clones are kept and a portion is missing. Of under 150,000 clones in the sample, roughly 79% are singletons; the top ten hold 1.6%. A note on this clone: The antigen is unknown.

Sequenced material: PBMCs. This TCR derives from a woman aged 18-29 years in good health and CMV-seronegative. V usage is TRBV30 and J usage is TRBJ2-7; 9 nucleotides agree with TRBD1. CDR3 amino acids: CAWGQGYEQYF. The CDR3, as DNA: TGTGCCTGGGGACAGGGGTACGAGCAGTACTTC.